This T cell receptor beta chain was obtained from a study of blood T cell repertoires in COVID-19. In the study overall: Sites across the United States, Italy and Spain contributed samples from acute and convalescent COVID-19. From T cells, B-cell-depleted T cells, or PBMCs came the material, which was cDNA or gDNA.

Looked up from germline, CDR1 is KGHSH and CDR2 is LQKENI. Trimming removed 3 bases from V and 0 bases from J, with 14 bases in between. This CDR3 region has 16 residues. Authors' data handling: The assay estimated nucleated cells by amplifying reference gene primers. Produced via immunoSEQ multiplex PCR; TCRdb's table is partial and in-frame only. D and trimming come from the DNA, and the V and J calls and clone size come from that table. The sample includes around 150,000 clones, over 65% of them seen just once. The chain couples TRBV18 to TRBJ1-1, with unresolved D. This clonotype was obtained from a woman older than 75 with active or convalescent COVID-19. Sample: peripheral blood. In DNA, the CDR3 is TGTGCCAGCTCACCCGGCACGCGGGCAGTGAACACTGAAGCTTTCTTT. Translation: CASSPGTRAVNTEAFF.